What follows are 28 T cell receptor beta chains derived from one specimen sequenced in a study of siplizumab effects on memory and regulatory T cells. Measured with immunoSEQ multiplex PCR; TCRdb has only the in-frame clones, and not every one. This sample has around 110,000 clones, with about 95% found just once. The source material was non-Treg CD4+ T cells sorted from blood. The receptors come from a human donor in good health.

The chain recombines TRBV19 with TRBJ1-3, with 8 bases fitting TRBD1. Germline CDR1 LNHDA, CDR2 SQIVND (reference sequence). The CDR3 extends over 20 amino acids. V shed 3 bases, J shed 0 bases, and the junction held 16 bases outside the gene matches. CDR3: CASSMLRTGRQLGSGNTIYF. In nucleotides, the CDR3 is TGTGCCAGTAGTATGTTGCGGACAGGGAGGCAGTTGGGCTCTGGAAACACCATATATTTT.

The rearrangement uses TRBV14 and TRBJ1-5; D uncertain. CDR1 and CDR2 (germline): SGHDN, FVKESK. V lost 3 bases, J lost 4 bases, and 4 bases lay in between. The CDR3 runs 12 residues. The CDR3 DNA reads TGTGCCAGCAGCCAGGGAAATCAGCCCCAGCATTTT. Protein product: CASSQGNQPQHF.

This clone was seen a single time. This chain links TRBV27 with TRBJ2-7; 11 bases align to TRBD2. V lost 6 bases and J lost 7; bases outside the gene matches: 5. In germline, CDR1 is MNHEY, CDR2 SMNVEV (reference sequence). The CDR3 sequence is 13 residues long. CDR3: CASSWTSGLEQYF. The CDR3 DNA sequence: TGTGCCAGCAGCTGGACTAGCGGGCTTGAGCAGTACTTC.

The chain carries TRBV7-8 and TRBJ2-4; 9 bases map to TRBD1. V was clipped by 4 bases and J by 0 bases; unmatched bases: 7. Germline V gene lookup returns CDR1 SGHVS and CDR2 FQNEAQ. The CDR3 is 17 residues long. CDR3 nucleotides: TGTGCCAGCAGCTCCGACAGGGGGGGGTTAGCCAAAAACATTCAGTACTTC. Its protein is CASSSDRGGLAKNIQYF. Full variable domain (rest looked up from reference TRBV7-8 and TRBJ2-4): GAGVSQSPRYKVAKRGQDVALRCDPISGHVSLFWYQQALGQGPEFLTYFQNEAQLDKSGLPSDRFFAERPEGSVSTLKIQRTQQEDSAVYLCASSSDRGGLAKNIQYFGAGTRLSVL.

The genes are TRBV12-5 and TRBJ2-7; D is possibly TRBD2 (6 bases). V was pared by 5 bases and J by 4 bases, with 12 bases between. From germline, CDR1 is LGHNT and CDR2 FRNRAP. The CDR3 is 13 residues long. As DNA, the CDR3 is TGTGCTAGTGGTGCCACTAGCTGGTACGAGCAGTACTTC. This sequence encodes CASGATSWYEQYF.

J is TRBJ2-2 and V is TRBV6-4, with a tentative D call TRBD2 (5 bases). Germline CDR1 MRHNA, CDR2 SNTAGT. The CDR3 loop spans 17 amino acids. V lost 0 bases, J lost 4 bases, and 15 bases lay in between. CDR3 in DNA: TGTGCCAGCAGTGACTCAGGACGGGGTCCGGGCACCGGGGAGCTGTTTTTT. Translated, it gives CASSDSGRGPGTGELFF.

The genes are TRBV27 and TRBJ2-5; weak D call: TRBD2 (5 bases). This CDR3 is 13 amino acids long. The V and J ends lost 11 bases and 2 bases respectively, with 15 bases between them. Germline V CDR1 and CDR2: MNHEY, SMNVEV (reference sequence). The DNA for the CDR3 is TGTGCCGGTCGTAGCGTACCTCAAGAGACCCAGTACTTC. The encoded protein is CAGRSVPQETQYF.

V is TRBV5-1 and J is TRBJ2-1; no firm D call. V lost 3 bases and J 4 bases, leaving 5 bases between the germline ends. Germline V gives CDR1 SGHRS, CDR2 YFSETQ. There are 12 residues in the CDR3. CDR3 sequence reads: CASSSAYNEQFF. In nucleotides, the CDR3 is TGCGCCAGCAGCTCAGCGTACAATGAGCAGTTCTTC. Full variable domain (outside the CDR3, taken from reference TRBV5-1 and TRBJ2-1): KAGVTQTPRYLIKTRGQQVTLSCSPISGHRSVSWYQQTPGQGLQFLFEYFSETQRNKGNFPGRFSGRQFSNSRSEMNVSTLELGDSALYLCASSSAYNEQFFGPGTRLTVL.

The chain has TRBV11-3 and TRBJ2-7, with D tentatively TRBD1 (5 bases). The germline V gene encodes CDR1 SGHNT and CDR2 YENEEA. The CDR3 loop spans 14 amino acids. The V end was cut by 4 bases, the J end by 6 bases, with 16 bases between. CDR3 in DNA: TGTGCCAGCAGCTCAGGGCAGGTGGCTTCCGAGCAGTACTTC. This codes for CASSSGQVASEQYF.

V usage is TRBV28 and J usage is TRBJ2-3, with 8 positions matching TRBD2. The CDR3 runs 15 residues. Germline values: CDR1 MDHEN, CDR2 SYDVKM. J lost 1 base, V lost 4 bases, and 4 bases had no gene match. CDR3 loop: CASSYPGGGTDTQYF. The CDR3 DNA sequence: TGTGCCAGCAGTTACCCCGGGGGGGGCACAGATACGCAGTATTTT. The whole variable domain, remainder taken from reference TRBV28 and TRBJ2-3, is DVKVTQSSRYLVKRTGEKVFLECVQDMDHENMFWYRQDPGLGLRLIYFSYDVKMKEKGDIPEGYSVSREKKERFSLILESASTNQTSMYLCASSYPGGGTDTQYFGPGTRLTVL.

This chain uses TRBV11-3 with TRBJ2-3; TRBD2 matches at 8 bases. Germline V CDR1 and CDR2: SGHNT, YENEEA. J was trimmed by 2 bases and V by 5 bases; bases with no gene match: 9. CDR3 size: 16 residues. CDR3 DNA sequence: TGTGCCAGCAGCCCCGCGGGGGGCCCTCTCACAGATACGCAGTATTTT. Translated, it gives CASSPAGGPLTDTQYF.

V is TRBV6-1 and J is TRBJ2-6; no definite D call. The germline V and J ends were trimmed by 2 bases and 0 bases, with 11 bases remaining between them. In germline, CDR1 is MNHNS, CDR2 SASEGT. This CDR3 has 17 amino acids. The CDR3 region is CASSEFGARSGANVLTF. CDR3 sequence (DNA): TGTGCCAGCAGTGAATTTGGAGCCCGCTCTGGGGCCAACGTCCTGACTTTC.

V gene TRBV13 combines with J gene TRBJ2-1, with 7 bases fitting TRBD1. V was pared by 0 bases and J by 3 bases, with 2 bases of the junction left unmatched. The CDR3 extends over 15 amino acids. CDR1 is PRHDT, CDR2 FYEKMQ, per germline (reference sequence). The CDR3 DNA reads as TGTGCCAGCAGCTTAGGCGGGACAGTCTACAATGAGCAGTTCTTC. Residues: CASSLGGTVYNEQFF. Full variable domain (rest looked up from reference TRBV13 and TRBJ2-1): AAGVIQSPRHLIKEKRETATLKCYPIPRHDTVYWYQQGPGQDPQFLISFYEKMQSDKGSIPDRFSAQQFSDYHSELNMSSLELGDSALYFCASSLGGTVYNEQFFGPGTRLTVL.

V usage is TRBV19 and J usage is TRBJ1-2; D unresolved. Looked up from germline, CDR1 is LNHDA and CDR2 is SQIVND (reference sequence). CDR3 length: 12 amino acids. Trimming took off 5 bases at V and 2 bases at J, with 6 bases between the two ends. This CDR3 reads CASSLGNYGYTF. CDR3 DNA: TGTGCCAGTAGTTTAGGGAACTATGGCTACACCTTC.

The V gene is TRBV27, the J gene TRBJ1-5; TRBD1 aligns across 8 bases. The CDR3 totals 15 residues. J lost 1 base, V lost 8 bases, and 7 bases had no gene match. Germline V gene lookup returns CDR1 MNHEY and CDR2 SMNVEV (reference sequence). This CDR3 reads CASASQGVSNQPQHF. CDR3 DNA: TGTGCCAGCGCCTCACAGGGGGTCAGCAATCAGCCCCAGCATTTT.

DNA for the CDR3: TGTGCCTGCGAGGAGACAGGGGGCGCGATGAATGAGCAGTTCTTC. Encoded protein: CACEETGGAMNEQFF. This rearrangement joins TRBV30 to TRBJ2-1; 10 positions match TRBD1. J gave up 7 bases and V 6 bases, and 12 bases lay outside the gene matches. Germline CDR1 GTSNPN, CDR2 SVGIG (reference sequence). The CDR3 consists of 15 residues.

The chain uses TRBV27 and TRBJ1-1; 7 nucleotides match TRBD1. CDR1 is MNHEY and CDR2 is SMNVEV in the germline V gene (reference sequence). The V and J ends lost 0 bases and 4 bases, in that order; junction bases with no gene match: 14. The CDR3 has 18 residues. CDR3 DNA sequence: TGTGCCAGCAGTTTATCGGGGGGCACAGGGGTCGGGCGCACTGAAGCTTTCTTT. Its protein is CASSLSGGTGVGRTEAFF.

This chain uses TRBV18 with TRBJ2-7; the D gene is possibly TRBD1 (6 bases). Germline lookup yields CDR1 KGHSH and CDR2 LQKENI. This CDR3 spans 14 amino acids. V was trimmed by 2 bases and J by 5 bases, leaving 13 bases between them. The CDR3: CASSPNREINEQYF. The CDR3 DNA is TGTGCCAGCTCACCAAACAGGGAAATCAACGAGCAGTACTTC.

This chain joins TRBV6-6 and TRBJ2-2, with D possibly TRBD1 on 5 matching bases. Germline assignment: CDR1 MNHNY and CDR2 SVGAGI (reference sequence). The CDR3 covers 16 residues. Between the trimmed V and J ends, which lost 3 bases and 0 bases, there was a span of 11 bases. CDR3 in amino acids: CASSYPQGANTGELFF. Written as DNA, the CDR3 is TGTGCCAGCAGTTATCCGCAAGGGGCGAACACCGGGGAGCTGTTTTTT.

The chain employs TRBV2 and TRBJ1-1; maybe TRBD1 (5 bases). V was pared by 10 bases and J by 0 bases, with 15 bases between. There are 14 residues in the CDR3. CDR1 is SNHLY, CDR2 FYNNEI, per germline. The CDR3 loop reads CATSRGRMNTEAFF. The CDR3 coding sequence is TGTGCCACCTCAAGGGGCCGGATGAACACTGAAGCTTTCTTT. Combining the CDR3 with reference TRBV2 and TRBJ1-1 gives the whole variable domain EPEVTQTPSHQVTQMGQEVILRCVPISNHLYFYWYRQILGQKVEFLVSFYNNEISEKSEIFDDQFSVERPDGSNFTLKIRSTKLEDSAMYFCATSRGRMNTEAFFGQGTRLTVV.

The gene calls are TRBV6-6 and TRBJ1-3; a weak D match, TRBD1 (5 bases). V lost 6 bases, J lost 1 base, and 13 bases lay in between. There are 15 residues in the CDR3. Germline CDR1 MNHNY, CDR2 SVGAGI (reference sequence). CDR3 bases: TGTGCCAGCAGAACACCTGGGGGTTCTGGAAACACCATATATTTT. Protein sequence: CASRTPGGSGNTIYF.

The chain couples TRBV25-1 to TRBJ1-2; no definite D call. Trimming shortened V by 5 bases and J by 1 base, and 8 bases separated the two germline ends. The CDR3 runs to 13 residues. Germline lookup yields CDR1 MGHDK and CDR2 SYGVNS. CDR3 in amino acids: CASSRGVNYGYTF. The CDR3 DNA sequence: TGTGCCAGCAGTCGGGGTGTTAACTATGGCTACACCTTC.

V usage is TRBV7-9 and J usage is TRBJ1-1; D remains ambiguous. Germline V lookup: CDR1 SEHNR, CDR2 FQNEAQ (reference sequence). Between the trimmed V and J ends, which lost 5 bases and 0 bases, there was a span of 4 bases. The CDR3 length is 12 residues. This chain's CDR3 is CASSPVNTEAFF. For the CDR3, the DNA is TGTGCCAGCAGCCCTGTGAACACTGAAGCTTTCTTT.

The chain has TRBV9 and TRBJ2-7; D is unclear. Trimming removed 0 bases from V and 0 bases from J, with 10 bases in between. CDR1 is SGDLS and CDR2 is YYNGEE in the germline V gene. The CDR3 is 15 residues long. The chain's CDR3 is CASSVARLYSYEQYF. CDR3 DNA: TGTGCCAGCAGCGTAGCACGGCTCTACTCCTACGAGCAGTACTTC.

This chain connects TRBV11-3 to TRBJ2-5; D tentatively reads TRBD1 or TRBD2 (5 bases each). Trimming cost V 0 bases and J 11 bases, with 13 bases left between them. Germline V gene lookup returns CDR1 SGHNT and CDR2 YENEEA. The CDR3 contains 13 residues. CDR3 region: CASSLDLWGKQYF. Written as DNA, the CDR3 is TGTGCCAGCAGCTTAGATCTATGGGGGAAGCAGTACTTC. The variable domain in full, with the rest retrieved from reference TRBV11-3 and TRBJ2-5, is EAGVVQSPRYKIIEKKQPVAFWCNPISGHNTLYWYLQNLGQGPELLIRYENEEAVDDSQLPKDRFSAERLKGVDSTLKIQPAELGDSAVYLCASSLDLWGKQYFGPGTRLLVL.

This clone appeared once. The J gene is TRBJ1-2, the V gene TRBV5-1, with D perhaps TRBD1 (5 bases). Germline V gene sequence: CDR1 SGHRS, CDR2 YFSETQ. The CDR3 is 14 amino acids. V was shortened by 5 bases and J by 4 bases, with 15 bases between the two germline ends. CDR3 protein: CASREGGTAYGYTF. CDR3 in DNA: TGCGCCAGCAGAGAAGGCGGGACGGCCTATGGCTACACCTTC. Looking up the rest from reference TRBV5-1 and TRBJ1-2 gives the full variable domain: KAGVTQTPRYLIKTRGQQVTLSCSPISGHRSVSWYQQTPGQGLQFLFEYFSETQRNKGNFPGRFSGRQFSNSRSEMNVSTLELGDSALYLCASREGGTAYGYTFGSGTRLTVV.

This clone was recorded only once. The chain has TRBV4-1 and TRBJ1-2; TRBD1 might be the D (6 bases). The CDR3 totals 18 residues. CDR1 is MGHRA, CDR2 YSYEKL, per germline. V shed 3 bases and J shed 5 bases, with 25 bases lying between them. In nucleotides, the CDR3 is TGCGCCAGCAGCCACCCCTTGGGGACCCGGACAGAGCTATATGGCTACACCTTC. It translates to CASSHPLGTRTELYGYTF.

The chain links TRBV7-2 to TRBJ1-1; D perhaps matches TRBD1 (5 bases). The CDR3 has 15 amino acids. Germline-derived CDR1 and CDR2 are SGHTA and FQGNSA. V dropped 1 base and J dropped 1 base, with 10 bases sitting between them. The CDR3 spells CASSLGGRTNTEAFF. Here the CDR3 DNA reads TGTGCCAGCAGCTTAGGGGGGAGAACGAACACTGAAGCTTTCTTT.